One and the same sample provided the 14 T cell receptor beta chains below, sequenced in a study of T cell responses to AZD1222 COVID-19 vaccine. The assay was immunoSEQ multiplex PCR, and TCRdb's table has in-frame clones only and misses some. The data show roughly 160,000 clones, with 92% seen just once and roughly 4.4% held by the top ten. The sample was peripheral blood, taken on day 0 of MenACWY control vaccination. The receptors shown here come from an adult in good health.

The chain recombines TRBV9 with TRBJ2-7; D not resolved. The germline gives CDR1 SGDLS, CDR2 YYNGEE. V gave up 0 bases and J gave up 0 bases, with 7 bases separating them. This CDR3 is built from 14 residues. CDR3 sequence (DNA): TGTGCCAGCAGCGTAGCACTGGGCTCCTACGAGCAGTACTTC. Its translation is CASSVALGSYEQYF.

This chain uses TRBV30 with TRBJ1-5; D gene unclear. The CDR3 runs to 14 residues. Trimming left V 1 base short and J 2 bases short, with 9 bases between. Germline V CDR1 and CDR2: GTSNPN, SVGIG (reference sequence). The CDR3 protein is CAWSAWGGNQPQHF. The CDR3 DNA reads as TGTGCCTGGAGTGCGTGGGGTGGCAATCAGCCCCAGCATTTT.

This clone was seen a few times. The chain combines TRBV19 with TRBJ1-2, with D perhaps matching TRBD1 (6 bases). Germline V lookup: CDR1 LNHDA, CDR2 SQIVND (reference sequence). The CDR3 is 16 amino acids. Deletions cut 7 bases from V and 2 bases from J, with 20 bases between. CDR3 DNA sequence: TGTGCCAGTACCATTTCCTGGACCGGGGGCAACTATGGCTACACCTTC. Translation: CASTISWTGGNYGYTF.

V gene TRBV18 combines with J gene TRBJ1-1; 8 bases align to TRBD1. Trimming took 2 bases from V and 5 from J; bases not matched to a gene: 10. Germline-derived CDR1 and CDR2 are KGHSH and LQKENI. The CDR3 is made up of 16 amino acids. CDR3 DNA sequence: TGTGCCAGCTCACCAGGGACAGGCACTCAGAGGACTGAAGCTTTCTTT. Translated, it gives CASSPGTGTQRTEAFF.

The chain recombines TRBV6-5 with TRBJ2-6, with a tentative D call TRBD1 (5 bases). This CDR3 has 13 residues. The germline V gene has CDR1 MNHEY and CDR2 SVGAGI. The V end was cut by 4 bases, the J end by 12 bases, with 13 bases between. CDR3 coding DNA: TGTGCCAGCAGTTTCCAGGGAAAGGGCGTCCTGACTTTC. Residues: CASSFQGKGVLTF.

The chain recombines TRBV7-9 with TRBJ2-1; D is possibly TRBD2 (6 bases). CDR1 is SEHNR, CDR2 FQNEAQ, per germline (reference sequence). The CDR3 contains 16 residues. V was clipped by 5 bases and J by 3 bases, with 17 bases between them. In DNA form, the CDR3 reads TGTGCCAGCAGCCCTCGAGGCCCGGAGGGCTACAATGAGCAGTTCTTC. The encoded protein is CASSPRGPEGYNEQFF. Variable domain in full (rest from reference TRBV7-9 and TRBJ2-1): DTGVSQNPRHKITKRGQNVTFRCDPISEHNRLYWYRQTLGQGPEFLTYFQNEAQLEKSRLLSDRFSAERPKGSFSTLEIQRTEQGDSAMYLCASSPRGPEGYNEQFFGPGTRLTVL.

The rearrangement uses TRBV7-9 and TRBJ2-7; tentatively, D is TRBD2 (5 bases). Germline CDR1 and CDR2: SEHNR and FQNEAQ (reference sequence). Trimming shortened V by 5 bases and J by 5 bases, and 19 bases separated the two germline ends. The CDR3 loop spans 15 amino acids. The CDR3 is CASSPDRDLEDEQYF. The CDR3 DNA reads TGTGCCAGCAGCCCGGACCGGGATCTCGAGGACGAGCAGTACTTC.

This clone was found once. This sequence joins TRBV7-9 and TRBJ2-1; 12 bases fit TRBD2. The germline V gene has CDR1 SEHNR and CDR2 FQNEAQ (reference sequence). Unmatched junction bases numbered 10, after V lost 3 bases and J lost 7 bases. CDR3 length: 17 residues. In nucleotides, the CDR3 is TGTGCCAGCAGCTTCCGAACCCTAGCGGGAGGGCCAAATGAGCAGTTCTTC. Translation: CASSFRTLAGGPNEQFF.

The chain recombines TRBV5-1 with TRBJ2-7; TRBD2 agrees at 11 bases. V trimming: 2 bases; J trimming: 7 bases; junction bases outside the gene matches: 5. Germline V gives CDR1 SGHRS, CDR2 YFSETQ. CDR3 length equals 14 residues. CDR3 nucleotide sequence: TGCGCCAGCAGCTTACTAGCGGGGGCGGGGGAGCAGTACTTC. It yields the protein CASSLLAGAGEQYF.

The V and J genes are TRBV6-5 and TRBJ2-7; unclear D gene. From germline, CDR1 is MNHEY and CDR2 SVGAGI. Trimming took off 7 bases at V and 0 bases at J, with 16 bases between the two ends. The CDR3 length is 15 residues. CDR3 residues: CASTSPVNPSYEQYF. CDR3 nucleotide sequence: TGTGCCAGCACCAGCCCAGTAAATCCCTCCTACGAGCAGTACTTC.

The V gene is TRBV28, the J gene TRBJ2-5, with TRBD2 identical over 8 bases. The CDR3 is 15 amino acids. CDR1 MDHEN and CDR2 SYDVKM come from the germline V gene. The V gene end was trimmed by 6 bases and the J gene end by 2 bases; junction bases not matched to a gene: 8. CDR3 sequence (DNA): TGTGCCAGCAGGATTCGGGGGGGGACGCAAGAGACCCAGTACTTC. As protein: CASRIRGGTQETQYF.

CDR3 region: CASSRPPSEKLFF. In DNA form, the CDR3 reads TGTGCCAGCAGCCGACCCCCGAGTGAAAAACTGTTTTTT. The V call is TRBV3-1 (or the pseudogene TRBV3-2), the J call TRBJ1-4, with D uncertain. The CDR3 has 13 amino acids. Trimming stripped 4 bases from V and 7 bases from J, with 10 bases between. Germline CDR1 is LGHDT and CDR2 is YNNKEL (reference sequence).

This clone was seen a single time. The rearrangement joins TRBV6-2 or TRBV6-3 to TRBJ1-2, with TRBD1 matching 9 bases. The junction had 8 bases not matched to a gene; V was cut back by 2 bases and J by 4 bases. This CDR3 region has 16 residues. Germline assignment: CDR1 MNHEY and CDR2 SVGEGT. The chain's CDR3 is CASSYRRTGEGYGYTF. CDR3 nucleotides: TGTGCCAGCAGTTACCGCAGGACAGGGGAAGGCTATGGCTACACCTTC.

The CDR3 nucleotides read TGTGCCAGCAGCCAAGATCTAGGCCCCTATGGCTACACCTTC. It specifies CASSQDLGPYGYTF. The V call is TRBV3-1 (or the pseudogene TRBV3-2), the J call TRBJ1-2; unclear D gene. Between the trimmed V and J ends, which lost 0 bases and 4 bases, there was a span of 9 bases. CDR3 length equals 14 residues. Germline lookup yields CDR1 LGHDT and CDR2 YNNKEL (reference sequence).